This T cell receptor beta chain was retrieved from a study of blood T cell repertoires in COVID-19. Study background: T cells, B-cell-depleted T cells, or PBMCs supplied cDNA or gDNA.

V was shortened by 7 bases and J by 7 bases, with 20 bases between the two germline ends. The CDR3 totals 14 residues. Germline CDR1 reads MDHEN; CDR2 reads SYDVKM. How the authors handled the data: Reference gene primer amplification gave estimated nucleated cell counts. Produced via immunoSEQ multiplex PCR; TCRdb's table is partial and in-frame only. The V and J calls and clone size come from that table; D and trimming were worked out from the DNA. The table shows 150,000 or so clones, with over 70% occurring only once. This clone was observed a few times. This TCR was recovered from a man in his 70s who had been exposed to COVID-19. Material: PBMCs or T cells enriched from blood (not recorded which). The J gene is TRBJ2-7, the V gene TRBV28, with a tentative D call TRBD2 (6 bases). This CDR3 reads CASNRGLRMGEQYF. The CDR3 DNA reads TGTGCCAGCAACCGGGGACTTCGGATGGGGGAGCAGTACTTC.